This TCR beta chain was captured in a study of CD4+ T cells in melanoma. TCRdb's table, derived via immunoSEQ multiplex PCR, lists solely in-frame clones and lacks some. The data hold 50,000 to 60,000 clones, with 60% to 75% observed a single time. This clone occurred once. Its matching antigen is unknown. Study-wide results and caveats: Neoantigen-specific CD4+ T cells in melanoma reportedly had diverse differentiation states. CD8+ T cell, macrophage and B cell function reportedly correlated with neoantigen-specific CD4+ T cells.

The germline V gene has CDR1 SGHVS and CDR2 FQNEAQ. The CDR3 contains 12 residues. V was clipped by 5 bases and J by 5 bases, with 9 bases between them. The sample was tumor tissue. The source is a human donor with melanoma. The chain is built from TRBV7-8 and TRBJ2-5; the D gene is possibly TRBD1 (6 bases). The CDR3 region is CASSITGETQYF. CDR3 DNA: TGTGCCAGCAGCATAACAGGGGAGACCCAGTACTTC.